Listed below are T cell receptor beta chains from one sample, sequenced in a study of Graves' ophthalmopathy and Graves' hyperthyroidism. TCRdb re-analysed the multiplex PCR reads in MiXCR, keeping a single row per CDR3 protein. This sample has roughly 410,000 distinct CDR3 sequences; about 16% occur once, and the top ten carry roughly 7%. Source material: peripheral blood. These receptors all come from a woman under 30 with stable Graves' hyperthyroidism. The CDR3 runs from the conserved cysteine through the conserved F or W. D genes are given only for firm matches. Only part of the rows carry a size: once, few, many, or a class if the clone is expanded.

j_gene	abundance	d_gene	v_gene	len	CDR3aa	CDR3nt
TRBJ2-7	-	-	TRBV7-2	13	CASSDAVVYEQYF	TGTGCCAGCAGCGACGCCGTGGTGTACGAGCAGTACTTC
TRBJ2-2	few	-	TRBV7-3	14	CASSPPGNAGELFF	TGTGCCAGCAGTCCCCCTGGCAACGCCGGGGAGCTGTTTTTT
TRBJ1-2	once	TRBD1	TRBV6-5	14	CASSSYRGYYGYTF	TGTGCCAGCAGTTCCTACAGGGGGTACTATGGCTACACCTTC
TRBJ2-2	many	-	TRBV12-3/TRBV12-4	12	CATRGLTGELFF	TGTGCCACTCGAGGGCTCACCGGGGAGCTGTTTTTT
TRBJ2-2	-	-	TRBV15	16	CATSRAQGPNTGELFF	TGTGCCACCAGCAGAGCTCAGGGACCGAACACCGGGGAGCTGTTTTTT
TRBJ1-5	many	TRBD1	TRBV6-6	17	CASSHPSRQGSNQPQHF	TGTGCCAGCAGTCACCCCAGTCGACAGGGGAGCAATCAGCCCCAGCATTTT
TRBJ1-2	many	TRBD1	TRBV6-1	14	CASSPDRKLYGYTF	TGTGCCAGCAGTCCGGACAGGAAACTATATGGCTACACCTTC
TRBJ2-7	many	-	TRBV13	15	CASSSGQPATYEQYF	TGTGCCAGCAGCTCAGGACAGCCTGCTACCTACGAGCAGTACTTC
TRBJ2-7	many	-	TRBV19	14	CASSIGQGAYEQYF	TGTGCCAGTAGTATAGGACAAGGAGCCTACGAGCAGTACTTC
TRBJ1-5	many	-	TRBV12-3/TRBV12-4	14	CASSLRGANQPQHF	TGTGCCAGCAGTCTCCGAGGGGCCAATCAGCCCCAGCATTTT
TRBJ1-1	many	-	TRBV20-1	13	CSGKLRLNTEAFF	TGCAGTGGCAAGCTCCGATTGAACACTGAAGCTTTCTTT
TRBJ1-5	few	-	TRBV11-1	16	CASSLARMGSNQPQHF	TGTGCCAGCAGCTTAGCCAGGATGGGGAGCAATCAGCCCCAGCATTTT
TRBJ2-7	many	-	TRBV29-1	12	CSVDGLVGEQYF	TGCAGCGTTGATGGGCTAGTTGGGGAGCAGTACTTC
TRBJ1-5	many	-	TRBV6-1	15	CASAASGGINQPQHF	TGTGCCAGCGCCGCCAGTGGGGGCATCAATCAGCCCCAGCATTTT
TRBJ1-5	many	-	TRBV19	17	CASSAWLDRNSNQPQHF	TGTGCCAGTAGTGCGTGGTTGGACAGAAATAGCAATCAGCCCCAGCATTTT
TRBJ1-1	many	TRBD1	TRBV12-3/TRBV12-4	16	CASSSDRWTPGTEAFF	TGTGCCAGCAGTTCGGACAGGTGGACCCCGGGGACTGAAGCTTTCTTT
TRBJ2-7	-	-	TRBV7-9	14	CASSSWTSDDEQYF	TGTGCCAGCAGCTCATGGACAAGCGACGACGAGCAGTACTTC
TRBJ2-4	many	TRBD1	TRBV12-3/TRBV12-4	14	CASSFGQGGNIQYF	TGTGCCAGCAGCTTCGGACAGGGGGGAAACATTCAGTACTTC
TRBJ2-2	-	-	TRBV4-1	15	CASSQTTRNTGELFF	TGCGCCAGCAGCCAAACAACAAGGAACACCGGGGAGCTGTTTTTT
TRBJ2-4	many	-	TRBV19	13	CASSIGPGNIQYF	TGTGCCAGTAGTATAGGGCCGGGAAACATTCAGTACTTC
TRBJ2-5	many	-	TRBV12-3/TRBV12-4	13	CASSHLGRALEYF	TGTGCCAGCAGTCACCTCGGACGAGCCTTGGAGTACTTC
TRBJ1-1	few	-	TRBV6-5	13	CASSWGTNTDAFF	TGTGCCAGCAGTTGGGGCACGAACACTGATGCTTTCTTT
TRBJ2-7	many	TRBD1	TRBV6-2/TRBV6-3	17	CASSSRQGPLVLYEQYF	TGTGCCAGCAGTTCCCGACAGGGGCCCTTGGTCCTCTACGAGCAGTACTTC
TRBJ2-5	many	-	TRBV28	15	CASSLAAGHQETQYF	TGTGCCAGCAGTTTGGCGGCGGGGCACCAAGAGACCCAGTACTTC
TRBJ1-1	many	-	TRBV10-3	12	CATRDRNTEAFF	TGTGCCACGAGGGACCGGAACACTGAAGCTTTCTTT
TRBJ1-5	many	-	TRBV7-8	13	CASSLRRGEPQHF	TGTGCCAGCAGCTTACGCCGCGGGGAGCCCCAGCATTTT
TRBJ1-1	-	TRBD1	TRBV7-3	14	CASSLDRGRTEACF	TGTGCCAGCAGCCTTGACAGGGGCCGGACTGAAGCTTGCTTT
TRBJ1-5	many	-	TRBV12-3/TRBV12-4	13	CASSPYTNQPQHF	TGTGCCAGCAGTCCCTACACAAATCAGCCCCAGCATTTT
TRBJ2-5	many	TRBD2	TRBV5-1	14	CASSPLTSEETQYF	TGCGCCAGCAGCCCCCTTACTAGCGAAGAGACCCAGTACTTC
TRBJ1-1	-	-	TRBV10-2	16	CASSESAQVWDTEAFF	TGCGCCAGCAGTGAGTCGGCACAGGTCTGGGACACTGAAGCTTTCTTT
TRBJ2-7	many	-	TRBV20-1	10	CSAGTYEQYF	TGCAGTGCGGGGACCTACGAGCAGTACTTC
TRBJ1-1	many	-	TRBV6-2/TRBV6-3	11	CASSLGPQAFF	TGTGCCAGCAGCTTGGGACCGCAAGCTTTCTTT
TRBJ2-5	many	TRBD1	TRBV29-1	13	CSVVKGAGETQYF	TGCAGCGTTGTAAAGGGGGCAGGGGAGACCCAGTACTTC
TRBJ1-1	many	TRBD1	TRBV27	18	CASKPLGQGVSRNTEAFF	TGTGCCAGCAAACCCTTGGGACAGGGGGTTTCTCGGAACACTGAAGCTTTCTTT
TRBJ1-2	many	TRBD1	TRBV4-1	16	CASSQDRQGANYGYTF	TGCGCCAGCAGCCAAGATAGGCAGGGGGCTAACTATGGCTACACCTTC
TRBJ2-2	many	-	TRBV27	13	CASKGNPTGELFF	TGTGCCAGTAAGGGCAACCCAACCGGGGAGCTGTTTTTT
TRBJ2-7	many	-	TRBV12-3/TRBV12-4	14	CASSSRGGTYEQYF	TGTGCCAGCAGTTCCAGGGGGGGAACCTACGAGCAGTACTTC
TRBJ2-5	few	-	TRBV7-3	13	CASSPTRGETQYF	TGTGCCAGCAGCCCTACTCGGGGGGAGACCCAGTACTTC
TRBJ1-2	many	-	TRBV12-3/TRBV12-4	14	CASSFKGSYYGYTF	TGTGCCAGCAGTTTCAAGGGGTCCTACTATGGCTACACCTTC
TRBJ1-1	-	-	TRBV24-1	15	CATSPRGGMNTEAFF	TGTGCCACCAGCCCTCGGGGGGGGATGAACACTGAAGCTTTCTTT
TRBJ2-5	-	TRBD1	TRBV6-1	18	CASSEALSSGTGQETQYF	TGTGCCAGCAGTGAAGCTCTTTCCTCCGGGACAGGCCAAGAGACCCAGTACTTC
TRBJ1-5	many	-	TRBV6-5	15	CASSYTMYGGQPQHF	TGTGCCAGCAGTTACACCATGTATGGGGGCCAGCCCCAGCATTTT
TRBJ2-2	few	TRBD2	TRBV7-2	16	CASSSSPGTSGGGLFF	TGTGCCAGCAGCTCTAGCCCTGGGACTAGCGGGGGTGGGCTGTTTTTT
TRBJ2-2	few	TRBD1	TRBV12-3/TRBV12-4	15	CASSTTGTERGELFF	TGTGCCAGCAGTACTACCGGGACAGAGCGCGGGGAGCTGTTTTTT
TRBJ1-1	many	TRBD1	TRBV6-2/TRBV6-3	13	CATEGQSNTEAFF	TGTGCCACTGAGGGACAGAGCAACACTGAAGCTTTCTTT
TRBJ1-2	many	-	TRBV9	15	CASSVGGGKKDGYTF	TGTGCCAGCAGCGTAGGTGGGGGGAAGAAGGATGGCTACACCTTC
TRBJ2-5	many	-	TRBV20-1	15	CSAGPPKIYQETQYF	TGCAGTGCTGGGCCGCCTAAAATCTACCAAGAGACCCAGTACTTC
TRBJ2-2	many	TRBD1	TRBV6-1	13	CAIRTGVTGELFF	TGTGCCATCAGGACAGGGGTAACCGGGGAGCTGTTTTTT
TRBJ2-7	many	-	TRBV6-1	14	CASSPTVGGYEQYF	TGTGCCAGCAGTCCGACGGTTGGGGGCTACGAGCAGTACTTC
TRBJ1-5	many	-	TRBV7-8	16	CASSQVASMGNQPQHF	TGTGCCAGCAGCCAAGTGGCCAGTATGGGCAATCAGCCCCAGCATTTT
TRBJ1-1	many	-	TRBV6-5	15	CASSYSRGRDYEAFF	TGTGCCAGCAGTTACTCCCGAGGGAGGGACTACGAAGCTTTCTTT
TRBJ1-6	many	-	TRBV6-5	15	CASSFARQRDSPLHF	TGTGCCAGCAGTTTCGCGAGACAACGGGATTCACCCCTCCACTTT
TRBJ2-5	-	-	TRBV29-1	14	CSVSDGLPQETQYF	TGCAGCGTTTCCGACGGTCTACCCCAAGAGACCCAGTACTTC
TRBJ2-7	many	TRBD1	TRBV11-2	14	CASSFPDRAYEQYF	TGTGCCAGCAGCTTCCCCGACAGGGCCTACGAGCAGTACTTC
TRBJ1-4	few	-	TRBV7-8	15	CASSVTGHPNEKLFF	TGTGCCAGCAGCGTAACAGGGCATCCTAATGAAAAACTGTTTTTT
TRBJ1-1	-	-	TRBV3-1	13	CASSPSSRAEAFF	TGTGCCAGCAGCCCCAGTAGTAGGGCTGAAGCTTTCTTT
TRBJ2-2	-	-	TRBV4-1	17	CASSQVFGGVNTGELFF	TGCGCCAGCAGCCAAGTTTTCGGAGGGGTGAACACCGGGGAGCTGTTTTTT
TRBJ1-1	many	-	TRBV29-1	12	CSFRTGEAAAFF	TGCAGCTTTAGGACCGGGGAAGCGGCGGCTTTCTTT
TRBJ1-2	many	TRBD1	TRBV6-1	16	CASSEASGQGFYGYTF	TGTGCCAGCAGTGAAGCCTCGGGACAGGGTTTCTATGGCTACACCTTC